These T cell receptor beta chains were read from a single sample in a study of CD8+CD57+ T cells in acquired aplastic anemia. TCRdb recomputed calls from the reads with MiXCR, one row per CDR3 protein. The sample contains 150,000 to 200,000 distinct CDR3 sequences, about 47% of which appear only once. Sequencing used sorted CD4+, CD8+, or CD8+CD57+ T cells (not recorded which) from PBMCs. The receptor source for this set is a human donor in good health. Each CDR3 is given with its conserved first and last residue. The D gene is left open where the match is weak. Clone size appears in some rows only: once, few, many, or a class for an expanded clone.

D: .; length: 12; J: TRBJ1-2; size: once; V: TRBV20-1; DNA: TGCAGTGCTAGTACAGAGTACTATGGCTACACCTTC; CDR3: CSASTEYYGYTF
D: TRBD2; length: 15; J: TRBJ2-3; size: many; V: TRBV6-1; DNA: TGTGCCAGCAGTGTGGGCGGGAGGACGGCAGATACGCAGTATTTT; CDR3: CASSVGGRTADTQYF
D: .; length: 12; J: TRBJ2-2; size: .; V: TRBV9; DNA: TGTGCCAGCAGCACATACACCGGGGAGCTGTTTTTT; CDR3: CASSTYTGELFF
D: TRBD1; length: 15; J: TRBJ1-4; size: .; V: TRBV5-1; DNA: TGCGCCAGCAGCTTGGTAACAGGGGCTAATGAAAAACTGTTTTTT; CDR3: CASSLVTGANEKLFF
D: .; length: 13; J: TRBJ2-2; size: many; V: TRBV7-2; DNA: TGTGCCAGCAGGGAAGACGACACCGGGGAGCTGTTTTTT; CDR3: CASREDDTGELFF
D: TRBD1; length: 15; J: TRBJ2-1; size: .; V: TRBV15; DNA: TGTGCCACCAGCAGAAGGGACAGGGGCATCAATGAGCAGTTCTTC; CDR3: CATSRRDRGINEQFF
D: TRBD1; length: 13; J: TRBJ2-2; size: .; V: TRBV29-1; DNA: TGCAGCACCAGGACAGGGCGGGACGGGGAGCTGTTTTTT; CDR3: CSTRTGRDGELFF
D: TRBD1; length: 14; J: TRBJ1-4; size: many; V: TRBV5-1; DNA: TGCGCCAGCAGCTTACAGGGGGCCAGGGAAAAACTGTTTTTT; CDR3: CASSLQGAREKLFF
D: .; length: 13; J: TRBJ1-6; size: .; V: TRBV11-1; DNA: TGTGCCAGCAGCTTAACCAGGACTTCACCCCTCCACTTT; CDR3: CASSLTRTSPLHF
D: TRBD1; length: 18; J: TRBJ2-2; size: .; V: TRBV24-1; DNA: TGTGCCACCAGTGATTGGAGGACAGGGGCGTCGAACACCGGGGAGCTGTTTTTT; CDR3: CATSDWRTGASNTGELFF
D: .; length: 13; J: TRBJ1-3; size: .; V: TRBV18; DNA: TGTGCCAGCTCACCACCGCGAGGAAACACCATATATTTT; CDR3: CASSPPRGNTIYF
D: .; length: 13; J: TRBJ1-2; size: .; V: TRBV2; DNA: TGTGCCAGCAGTCTAGGGCTTACCCGGGGCTACACCTTC; CDR3: CASSLGLTRGYTF
D: TRBD2; length: 14; J: TRBJ2-5; size: .; V: TRBV9; DNA: TGTGCCAGCAGCCCAACGGGGGGGCAGGAGACCCAGTACTTC; CDR3: CASSPTGGQETQYF